This T cell receptor beta chain was captured by sequencing in a study of blood T cell repertoires in COVID-19. In the original analysis: Amplification of reference gene primers provided the estimated nucleated cell counts. Repertoires were generated with immunoSEQ multiplex PCR, while TCRdb's copy carries only in-frame clones and drops some. The V and J calls and the clone size are those of that table, but D and trimming were determined from the DNA. The sample contains under 350,000 clones, around 88% of which appear only once. V lost 4 bases and J 1 base, leaving 16 bases between the germline ends. This CDR3 has 16 residues. CDR1 MNHEY and CDR2 SVGAGI come from the germline V gene.

The sequence was collected from a man aged 35 to 55 with acute or convalescent COVID-19. The sequencing input was peripheral blood. The chain carries TRBV6-5 and TRBJ1-1; no clear D. In DNA, the CDR3 is TGTGCCAGCAGTTTTGGTAGAGGGCCGTCGAACACTGAAGCTTTCTTT. As protein: CASSFGRGPSNTEAFF.